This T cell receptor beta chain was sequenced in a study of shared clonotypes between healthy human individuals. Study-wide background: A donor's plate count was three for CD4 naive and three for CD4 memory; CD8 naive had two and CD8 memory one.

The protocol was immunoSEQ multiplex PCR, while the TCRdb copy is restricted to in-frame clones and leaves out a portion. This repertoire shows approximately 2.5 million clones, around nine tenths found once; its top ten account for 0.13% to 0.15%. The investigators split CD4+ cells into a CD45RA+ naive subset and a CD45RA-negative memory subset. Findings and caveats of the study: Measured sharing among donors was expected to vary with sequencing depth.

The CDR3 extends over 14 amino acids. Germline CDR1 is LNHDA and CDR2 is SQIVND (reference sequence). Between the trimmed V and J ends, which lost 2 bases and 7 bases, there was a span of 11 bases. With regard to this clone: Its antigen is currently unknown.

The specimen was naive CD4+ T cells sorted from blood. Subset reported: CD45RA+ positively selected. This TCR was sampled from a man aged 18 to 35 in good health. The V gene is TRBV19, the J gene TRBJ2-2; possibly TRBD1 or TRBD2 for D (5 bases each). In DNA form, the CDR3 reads TGTGCCAGTAGTATAACTAGGGGCGGCGGGGAGCTGTTTTTT. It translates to CASSITRGGGELFF.